This TCR beta chain appears in the sequencing data of a study of shared T cell receptors in the human thymus. This clone was counted once. This CDR3 comprises 14 residues. V was shortened by 5 bases and J by 2 bases, with 13 bases between the two germline ends. Germline V gene data show CDR1 as MNHEY and CDR2 as SVGAGI. Clones were read by immunoSEQ multiplex PCR, and TCRdb kept only the in-frame ones, dropping some. Of hundreds of thousands of clones in the sample, around 89% are singletons; the top ten hold 0.01%. In addition, the sample was reused for a study of human thymus T cells. That study adds: Donor material was obtained from healthy Finnish infants undergoing corrective surgery for congenital heart defects. The source of the thymus tissue was resections taken during corrective heart surgery. What related research reported was that thymic repertoires overlapped highly among unrelated individuals.

This chain links TRBV6-5 with TRBJ2-7; D remains unclear. The TCR comes from a boy under three years old with a congenital heart defect. The sequenced material came from thymocytes. CDR3 sequence: CASSLRLGAYEQYF. CDR3 sequence (DNA): TGTGCCAGCAGTCTCAGGCTGGGTGCCTACGAGCAGTACTTC.